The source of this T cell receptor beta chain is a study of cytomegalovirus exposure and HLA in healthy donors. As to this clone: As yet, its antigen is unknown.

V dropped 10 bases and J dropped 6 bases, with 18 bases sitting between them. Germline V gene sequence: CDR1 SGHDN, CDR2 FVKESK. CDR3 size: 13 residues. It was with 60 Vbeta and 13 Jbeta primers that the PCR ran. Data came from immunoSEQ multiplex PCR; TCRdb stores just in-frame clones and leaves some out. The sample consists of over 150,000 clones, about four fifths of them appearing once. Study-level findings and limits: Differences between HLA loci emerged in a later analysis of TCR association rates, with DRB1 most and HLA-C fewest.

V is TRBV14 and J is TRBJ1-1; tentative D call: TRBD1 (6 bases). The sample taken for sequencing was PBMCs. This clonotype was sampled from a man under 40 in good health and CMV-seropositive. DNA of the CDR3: TGTGCCATCCCTACGGGGGGGGCCTCTGAAGCTTTCTTT. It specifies CAIPTGGASEAFF. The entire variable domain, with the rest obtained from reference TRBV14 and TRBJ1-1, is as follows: EAGVTQFPSHSVIEKGQTVTLRCDPISGHDNLYWYRRVMGKEIKFLLHFVKESKQDESGMPNNRFLAERTGGTYSTLKVQPAELEDSGVYFCAIPTGGASEAFFGQGTRLTVV.